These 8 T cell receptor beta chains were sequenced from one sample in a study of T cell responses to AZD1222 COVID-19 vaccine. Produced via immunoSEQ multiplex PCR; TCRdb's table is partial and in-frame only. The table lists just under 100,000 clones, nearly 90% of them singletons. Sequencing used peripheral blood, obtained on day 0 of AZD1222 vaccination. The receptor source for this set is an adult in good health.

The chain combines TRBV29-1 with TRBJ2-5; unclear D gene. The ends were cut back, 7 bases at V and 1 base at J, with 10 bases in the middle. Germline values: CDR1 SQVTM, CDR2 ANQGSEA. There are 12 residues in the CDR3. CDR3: CSAGVVQETQYF. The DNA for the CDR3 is TGCAGCGCGGGTGTGGTCCAAGAGACCCAGTACTTC.

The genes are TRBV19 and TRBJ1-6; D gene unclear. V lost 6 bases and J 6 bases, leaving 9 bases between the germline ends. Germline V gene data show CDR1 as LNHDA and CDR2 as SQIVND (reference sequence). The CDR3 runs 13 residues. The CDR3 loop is CASRKGLNSPLHF. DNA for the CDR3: TGTGCCAGTAGAAAGGGTCTTAATTCACCCCTCCACTTT.

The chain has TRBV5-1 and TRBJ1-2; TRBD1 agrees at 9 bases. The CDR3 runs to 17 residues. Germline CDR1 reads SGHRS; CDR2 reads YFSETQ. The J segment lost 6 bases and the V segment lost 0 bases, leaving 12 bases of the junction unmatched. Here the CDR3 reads CASSLGGAMGQGHGYTF. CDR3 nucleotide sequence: TGCGCCAGCAGCTTGGGGGGGGCCATGGGACAGGGCCATGGCTACACCTTC.

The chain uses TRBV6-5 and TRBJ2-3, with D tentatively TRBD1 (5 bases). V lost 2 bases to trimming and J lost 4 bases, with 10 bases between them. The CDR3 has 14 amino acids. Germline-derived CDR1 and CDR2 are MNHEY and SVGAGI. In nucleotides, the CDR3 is TGTGCCAGCAGTTACGACAGATGGTCAGATACGCAGTATTTT. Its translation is CASSYDRWSDTQYF.

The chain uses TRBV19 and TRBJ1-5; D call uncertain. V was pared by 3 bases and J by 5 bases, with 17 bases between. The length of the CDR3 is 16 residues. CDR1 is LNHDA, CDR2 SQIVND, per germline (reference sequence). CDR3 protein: CASSMFVTAGDQPQHF. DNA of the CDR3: TGTGCCAGTAGTATGTTTGTTACAGCGGGAGATCAGCCCCAGCATTTT.

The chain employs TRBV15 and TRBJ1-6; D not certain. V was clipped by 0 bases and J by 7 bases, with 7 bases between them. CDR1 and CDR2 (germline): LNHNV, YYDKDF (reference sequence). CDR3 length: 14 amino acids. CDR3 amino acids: CATSRDQENSPLHF. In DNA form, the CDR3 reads TGTGCCACCAGCAGAGATCAGGAGAATTCACCCCTCCACTTT. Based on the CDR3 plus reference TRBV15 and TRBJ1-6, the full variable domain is DAMVIQNPRYQVTQFGKPVTLSCSQTLNHNVMYWYQQKSSQAPKLLFHYYDKDFNNEADTPDNFQSRRPNTSFCFLDIRSPGLGDTAMYLCATSRDQENSPLHFGNGTRLTVT.

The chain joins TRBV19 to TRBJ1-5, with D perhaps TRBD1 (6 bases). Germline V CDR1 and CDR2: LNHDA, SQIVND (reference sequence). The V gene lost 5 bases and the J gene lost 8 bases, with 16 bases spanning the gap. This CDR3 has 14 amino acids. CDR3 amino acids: CASSARGGLEPQHF. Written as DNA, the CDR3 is TGTGCCAGTAGTGCCCGGGGGGGGCTGGAGCCCCAGCATTTT.

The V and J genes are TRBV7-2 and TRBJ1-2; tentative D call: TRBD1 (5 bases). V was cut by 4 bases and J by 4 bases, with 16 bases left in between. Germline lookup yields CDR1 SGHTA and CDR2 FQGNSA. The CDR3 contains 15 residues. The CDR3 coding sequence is TGTGCCAGCAGCTCACCAACTAGGGGCACCTATGGCTACACCTTC. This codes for CASSSPTRGTYGYTF.